The 27 T cell receptor beta chains presented below share a single source sample, sequenced in a study of OX40 agonist ivuxolimab in advanced cancers. The method behind the library was the immunoSEQ multiplex PCR assay. TCRdb re-hosts the immuneACCESS table, in-frame sequences only. Its copies lack some clones; in the studies checked, an unresolved V gene accounts for under half of them, and the cause for the rest is not known. For this sample the table gives 60,000 to 65,000 clones, of which about nine tenths were detected only once. The top ten clonotypes cover around 25% of the sample. The sequences come from CD4+ or CD8+ T cells sorted from blood, collected in a trial of the OX40 agonist ivuxolimab. These TCRs come from an adult with an advanced solid tumor such as melanoma, head and neck, liver or kidney cancer.

V gene TRBV5-6 combines with J gene TRBJ1-1; no firm D call. This CDR3 is 16 amino acids long. In germline, CDR1 is SGHDT, CDR2 YYEEEE. The V end lost 0 bases, the J end lost 6 bases, and 18 bases lay between the germline ends. CDR3 region: CASSLGLPGRSPEAFF. CDR3 coding DNA: TGTGCCAGCAGCTTGGGACTGCCGGGTCGGAGCCCTGAAGCTTTCTTT.

J is TRBJ2-1 and V is TRBV18; 9 positions match TRBD2. V was pared by 2 bases and J by 5 bases, with 7 bases of the junction left unmatched. Germline V CDR1 and CDR2: KGHSH, LQKENI. CDR3 size: 16 residues. CDR3 sequence reads: CASSPYAGGMDNEQFF. DNA for the CDR3: TGTGCCAGCTCACCATACGCGGGAGGGATGGACAATGAGCAGTTCTTC.

CDR3 nucleotides: TGTGCCAGCAGCCAAGGGACAAGGGGCGAAAAACTGTTTTTT. Amino acid sequence: CASSQGTRGEKLFF. V and J are TRBV4-2 and TRBJ1-4; D is possibly TRBD1 (5 bases). The CDR3 contains 14 residues. Germline V gene lookup returns CDR1 LGHNA and CDR2 YNFKEQ. V gave up 1 base and J gave up 8 bases, with 11 bases separating them.

The chain is built from TRBV28 and TRBJ2-1; 10 bases map to TRBD2. The CDR3 has 15 residues. Germline V gene data show CDR1 as MDHEN and CDR2 as SYDVKM. The J segment lost 4 bases and the V segment lost 5 bases, leaving 5 bases of the junction unmatched. The CDR3 spells CASSRLAGRYNEQFF. The CDR3 DNA is TGTGCCAGCAGTCGACTAGCGGGCCGGTACAATGAGCAGTTCTTC.

The rearrangement joins TRBV30 to TRBJ2-7; TRBD1 matches at 8 bases. This CDR3 is 14 amino acids long. Germline trimming cut 5 bases from V and 2 bases from J; bases unmatched to any gene: 8. Germline V gene sequence: CDR1 GTSNPN, CDR2 SVGIG (reference sequence). The CDR3 DNA reads as TGTGCCTGGGCGGCCGGGACAGGTGCCTACGAGCAGTACTTC. This translates into CAWAAGTGAYEQYF.

The chain links TRBV5-8 to TRBJ1-5, with D perhaps matching TRBD1 (6 bases). Trimming left V 0 bases short and J 9 bases short, with 16 bases between. Germline V lookup: CDR1 SGHTS, CDR2 YDEGEE. This CDR3 spans 15 amino acids. Here the CDR3 reads CASSLGVGADRPQHF. CDR3 coding DNA: TGTGCCAGCAGCTTGGGGGTGGGGGCGGATCGGCCCCAGCATTTT.

The rearrangement links TRBV19 to TRBJ2-1; 10 positions agree with TRBD2. Germline CDR1 reads LNHDA; CDR2 reads SQIVND (reference sequence). The CDR3 runs to 15 residues. Trimming at V came to 5 bases and at J to 0 bases, leaving 1 base not matched to a gene. The CDR3 sequence: CASSVAGGSYNEQFF. As DNA, the CDR3 is TGTGCCAGTAGTGTAGCGGGGGGCTCCTACAATGAGCAGTTCTTC.

This clone was counted a single time. The chain is built from TRBV27 and TRBJ2-1; tentatively, D is TRBD2 (6 bases). V lost 10 bases to trimming and J lost 2 bases, with 18 bases between them. Germline-derived CDR1 and CDR2 are MNHEY and SMNVEV (reference sequence). This CDR3 comprises 15 residues. The CDR3 DNA is TGTGCCACCGGAAAAGGAGGGGCAACCTACAATGAGCAGTTCTTC. This gives the protein CATGKGGATYNEQFF.

The chain joins TRBV11-3 to TRBJ2-7, with 9 bases fitting TRBD2. Germline V lookup: CDR1 SGHNT, CDR2 YENEEA. The CDR3 sequence is 15 residues long. J lost 4 bases, V lost 1 base, and 5 bases had no gene match. The CDR3 coding sequence is TGTGCCAGCAGCTTAGGGGCGGGAGGGTGGTACGAGCAGTACTTC. Its protein is CASSLGAGGWYEQYF.

V is TRBV4-1 and J is TRBJ2-1, with 11 bases matching TRBD2. The CDR3 extends over 15 amino acids. CDR1 is MGHRA and CDR2 is YSYEKL in the germline V gene. Trimming took 5 bases from V and 4 from J; bases not matched to a gene: 4. CDR3 protein: CASSSGTSGYNEQFF. CDR3 DNA: TGCGCCAGCAGCAGCGGGACTAGCGGTTACAATGAGCAGTTCTTC.

The chain carries TRBV11-2 and TRBJ2-7, with D unresolved. CDR3 size: 12 residues. Germline assignment: CDR1 SGHAT and CDR2 FQNNGV. The germline V and J ends were trimmed by 1 base and 5 bases, with 6 bases remaining between them. CDR3 sequence: CASSLGPNEQYF. DNA of the CDR3: TGTGCCAGCAGCTTAGGACCAAACGAGCAGTACTTC. Combining the CDR3 with reference TRBV11-2 and TRBJ2-7 gives the whole variable domain EAGVAQSPRYKIIEKRQSVAFWCNPISGHATLYWYQQILGQGPKLLIQFQNNGVVDDSQLPKDRFSAERLKGVDSTLKIQPAKLEDSAVYLCASSLGPNEQYFGPGTRLTVT.

The chain employs TRBV28 and TRBJ1-2; 7 bases fit TRBD1. The junction had 9 bases not matched to a gene; V was cut back by 4 bases and J by 7 bases. This CDR3 is 14 amino acids long. Germline V gene data show CDR1 as MDHEN and CDR2 as SYDVKM. CDR3 protein: CASSSARDRAGYTF. The CDR3 region has the DNA TGTGCCAGCAGTTCTGCGCGAGACAGGGCTGGCTACACCTTC.

The chain couples TRBV10-3 to TRBJ2-2, with 7 bases that match TRBD2. The CDR3 runs 16 residues. The trim removed 0 bases at V and 5 bases at J, leaving 6 bases unmatched. Germline V gene sequence: CDR1 ENHRY, CDR2 SYGVKD. Here the CDR3 DNA reads TGTGCCATCAGTGAGTCGGTGAGCGGGGCTACCGGGGAGCTGTTTTTT. Translating it yields CAISESVSGATGELFF.

This rearrangement joins TRBV6-5 to TRBJ2-7; D call uncertain. Trimming took 6 bases from V and 3 from J, leaving 12 bases between them. Germline assignment: CDR1 MNHEY and CDR2 SVGAGI. CDR3 length: 13 residues. The CDR3 region has the DNA TGTGCCAGCAGCCTAACAGAAGACTACGAGCAGTACTTC. The encoded protein is CASSLTEDYEQYF.

The chain uses TRBV28 and TRBJ1-5; unclear D gene. The CDR3 contains 15 residues. The germline V gene has CDR1 MDHEN and CDR2 SYDVKM. Between the trimmed V and J ends, which lost 4 bases and 3 bases, there was a span of 13 bases. DNA of the CDR3: TGTGCCAGCAGTTCCCACACGTACTCCAATCAGCCCCAGCATTTT. It translates to CASSSHTYSNQPQHF. Full variable domain (remainder filled in from reference TRBV28 and TRBJ1-5): DVKVTQSSRYLVKRTGEKVFLECVQDMDHENMFWYRQDPGLGLRLIYFSYDVKMKEKGDIPEGYSVSREKKERFSLILESASTNQTSMYLCASSSHTYSNQPQHFGDGTRLSIL.

V usage is TRBV27 and J usage is TRBJ2-7, with 9 nucleotides matching TRBD1. V dropped 5 bases and J dropped 0; count of bases not matched to a gene: 2. CDR3 length: 14 residues. Germline CDR1 is MNHEY and CDR2 is SMNVEV (reference sequence). The CDR3: CASSLGQGSYEQYF. For the CDR3, the DNA is TGTGCCAGCAGTCTGGGACAGGGCTCCTACGAGCAGTACTTC.

The J gene is TRBJ2-7, the V gene TRBV4-1; possible D gene TRBD2, 6 bases. The CDR3 spans 15 residues. V was cut by 0 bases and J by 0 bases, with 9 bases left in between. The V gene's germline CDR1 is MGHRA and CDR2 YSYEKL. The CDR3 DNA sequence: TGCGCCAGCAGCCAAGATCCCGGGAGCTCCTACGAGCAGTACTTC. Its protein is CASSQDPGSSYEQYF.

This clone is medium-sized. The chain combines TRBV4-1 with TRBJ2-3; D might be TRBD2 (5 bases). The germline V gene has CDR1 MGHRA and CDR2 YSYEKL. Deletions cut 0 bases from V and 4 bases from J, with 14 bases between. CDR3 length: 16 amino acids. The DNA for the CDR3 is TGCGCCAGCAGCCAAGATGGGCTAGCATTGGCAGATACGCAGTATTTT. It encodes CASSQDGLALADTQYF.

The J gene is TRBJ2-5, the V gene TRBV12-5; D may be TRBD1 (6 bases). Germline-derived CDR1 and CDR2 are LGHNT and FRNRAP. Trimming removed 1 base from V and 5 bases from J, with 14 bases in between. The CDR3 extends over 15 amino acids. The CDR3 protein is CASGLDRVSDETQYF. In nucleotides, the CDR3 is TGTGCTAGTGGTTTGGACAGGGTTTCCGACGAGACCCAGTACTTC.

The chain carries TRBV10-3 and TRBJ2-6, with D tentatively TRBD1 (6 bases). Germline lookup yields CDR1 ENHRY and CDR2 SYGVKD. The CDR3 length is 15 residues. Trimming stripped 8 bases from V and 0 bases from J, with 11 bases between. CDR3 in DNA: TGTGCCATCCGGGACATTCCCTCTGGGGCCAACGTCCTGACTTTC. Translation gives CAIRDIPSGANVLTF.

The chain has TRBV4-1 and TRBJ2-7; TRBD1 matches 7 bases. V shed 4 bases, J shed 2 bases, and the junction held 5 bases outside the gene matches. The CDR3 contains 14 residues. Looked up from germline, CDR1 is MGHRA and CDR2 is YSYEKL. The CDR3 DNA reads as TGCGCCAGCAGCCTACAGGGGCCCCCCTACGAGCAGTACTTC. Translating it yields CASSLQGPPYEQYF.

The J gene is TRBJ1-1, the V gene TRBV25-1; 8 bases match TRBD1. The ends lost 6 bases at V and 5 bases at J; junction bases unmatched: 2. Germline CDR1 and CDR2: MGHDK and SYGVNS. The CDR3 extends over 12 amino acids. CDR3 in amino acids: CASRDRGTEAFF. In DNA, the CDR3 is TGTGCCAGCAGAGACAGGGGAACTGAAGCTTTCTTT. Looking up the rest from reference TRBV25-1 and TRBJ1-1 gives the full variable domain: EADIYQTPRYLVIGTGKKITLECSQTMGHDKMYWYQQDPGMELHLIHYSYGVNSTEKGDLSSESTVSRIRTEHFPLTLESARPSHTSQYLCASRDRGTEAFFGQGTRLTVV.

V is TRBV18 and J is TRBJ2-2; TRBD2 is a possible D gene (6 bases). The CDR3 runs to 16 residues. Per germline, CDR1 KGHSH and CDR2 LQKENI. V gave up 5 bases and J gave up 0 bases, with 13 bases separating them. The CDR3 region is CASSKTGGTNTGELFF. The CDR3 nucleotides are TGTGCCAGCTCAAAGACGGGCGGGACGAACACCGGGGAGCTGTTTTTT. Full variable domain (remainder filled in from reference TRBV18 and TRBJ2-2): NAGVMQNPRHLVRRRGQEARLRCSPMKGHSHVYWYRQLPEEGLKFMVYLQKENIIDESGMPKERFSAEFPKEGPSILRIQQVVRGDSAAYFCASSKTGGTNTGELFFGEGSRLTVL.

This sequence joins TRBV13 and TRBJ2-7; perhaps TRBD1 as D (5 bases). The CDR3 has 13 amino acids. The germline gives CDR1 PRHDT, CDR2 FYEKMQ (reference sequence). V was shortened by 5 bases and J by 2 bases, with 10 bases between the two germline ends. The CDR3 DNA sequence: TGTGCCAGCAGCCCCCCAGGGACCTACGAGCAGTACTTC. It translates to CASSPPGTYEQYF.

The CDR3 loop reads CSVEGYQETQYF. CDR3 in DNA: TGCAGCGTTGAGGGGTACCAAGAGACCCAGTACTTC. V and J are TRBV29-1 and TRBJ2-5; D not certain. The V end lost 3 bases, the J end lost 0 bases, and 5 bases lay between the germline ends. Germline lookup yields CDR1 SQVTM and CDR2 ANQGSEA. CDR3 size: 12 residues.

The chain employs TRBV7-8 and TRBJ2-7; 12 bases match TRBD2. Per germline, CDR1 SGHVS and CDR2 FQNEAQ. With V trimmed by 5 bases and J by 4 bases, 6 bases remained unmatched. CDR3 length: 15 amino acids. For the CDR3, the DNA is TGTGCCAGCAGCCCAAGGACTAGCGGGAAATACGAGCAGTACTTC. Amino acid sequence: CASSPRTSGKYEQYF.

This chain links TRBV11-3 with TRBJ2-7; no clear D. The length of the CDR3 is 14 residues. V was shortened by 1 base and J by 4 bases, with 11 bases between the two germline ends. Germline V CDR1 and CDR2: SGHNT, YENEEA. The CDR3 is CASSLGYGSYEQYF. The CDR3 DNA reads as TGTGCCAGCAGCTTAGGGTATGGCAGTTACGAGCAGTACTTC.